A single sample gave rise to the 9 T cell receptor beta chains below, sequenced in a study of immune cell composition in non-small cell lung cancer (dated by TCRdb to the late 2010s). Library prep was done by the immunoSEQ multiplex PCR assay. TCRdb provides this immuneACCESS table in a form limited to in-frame rearrangements. Some clones are lacking; in checked studies, under half of them reflect an unresolved V gene, and why the rest are absent is not known. In this sample the table shows about 7,100 clones, roughly 86% of which occur a single time. Together, the top ten hold more than 9% of the sample. Normal lung samples came from the same patient and consisted of non-adjacent lung tissue collected as far from the tumour as possible, at a distance of at least 3 cm. The sample taken for sequencing was non-adjacent lung tissue. The receptor set was obtained from a human donor with non-small cell lung cancer.

A single count supports this clone. The rearrangement links TRBV5-5 to TRBJ2-6, with unresolved D. V lost 1 base, J lost 2 bases, and 4 bases lay in between. Germline loops: CDR1 SGHKS, CDR2 YYEKEE (reference sequence). The CDR3 extends over 14 amino acids. The CDR3 loop reads CASSLRAGANVLTF. The CDR3 coding sequence is TGTGCCAGCAGCTTGAGGGCTGGGGCCAACGTCCTGACTTTC.

V usage is TRBV5-1 and J usage is TRBJ2-2, with D maybe TRBD2 (6 bases). This CDR3 region has 14 residues. Per germline, CDR1 SGHRS and CDR2 YFSETQ. Trimming removed 0 bases from V and 5 bases from J, with 8 bases in between. Here the CDR3 DNA reads TGCGCCAGCAGCTTGGCGGGGGAAACCGGGGAGCTGTTTTTT. Amino acids: CASSLAGETGELFF.

The chain is built from TRBV2 and TRBJ2-2, with 10 bases matching TRBD2. With V trimmed by 4 bases and J by 3 bases, 8 bases remained unmatched. CDR3 length: 17 residues. Per germline, CDR1 SNHLY and CDR2 FYNNEI. CDR3 residues: CASSVLLAGAYTGELFF. The CDR3 DNA sequence: TGTGCCAGCAGTGTACTTCTAGCGGGGGCCTACACCGGGGAGCTGTTTTTT.

The chain links TRBV25-1 to TRBJ1-3, with D perhaps TRBD1 (5 bases). Deletions cut 7 bases from V and 0 bases from J, with 10 bases between. From germline, CDR1 is MGHDK and CDR2 SYGVNS. The CDR3 is 14 amino acids. CDR3 bases: TGTGCCAGCAATGACAGAAGCTCTGGAAACACCATATATTTT. It translates to CASNDRSSGNTIYF.

The rearrangement joins TRBV29-1 to TRBJ2-7; 10 positions agree with TRBD1. CDR1 SQVTM and CDR2 ANQGSEA come from the germline V gene. This CDR3 is 15 amino acids long. The junction had 8 bases not matched to a gene; V was cut back by 0 bases and J by 6 bases. CDR3 coding DNA: TGCAGCGTTGAAGATAGGGGACAGGGGCCCCTCGAGCAGTACTTC. It encodes CSVEDRGQGPLEQYF.

The V gene is TRBV28, the J gene TRBJ1-5; TRBD1 aligns across 8 bases. With 1 base clipped from V and 3 bases from J, the junction kept 5 bases outside the gene matches. The CDR3 extends over 16 amino acids. In germline, CDR1 is MDHEN, CDR2 SYDVKM. The chain's CDR3 is CASSLYAQGVNQPQHF. The CDR3 nucleotides are TGTGCCAGCAGTTTATACGCACAGGGGGTCAATCAGCCCCAGCATTTT.

V is TRBV29-1 and J is TRBJ2-3; TRBD2 might be the D (5 bases). Germline-derived CDR1 and CDR2 are SQVTM and ANQGSEA. Trimming removed 7 bases at V and 5 bases at J, with 19 bases between. The length of the CDR3 is 14 residues. The DNA of the CDR3 is TGCAGCGCCCTAGGTGAGGGATATGGAGATACGCAGTATTTT. Translation: CSALGEGYGDTQYF.

This chain joins TRBV10-1 and TRBJ2-5, with D tentatively TRBD2 (6 bases). This CDR3 has 16 amino acids. The V end was cut by 2 bases, the J end by 1 base, with 14 bases between. Germline CDR1 is WNHNN and CDR2 is SYGVQD (reference sequence). CDR3 nucleotide sequence: TGCGCCAGCAGTGAGCCCGAGCGGGTAGGCCAAGAGACCCAGTACTTC. This codes for CASSEPERVGQETQYF.

The V gene is TRBV11-2, the J gene TRBJ1-3; D is undetermined. Trimming shortened V by 6 bases and J by 0 bases, and 9 bases separated the two germline ends. Germline-derived CDR1 and CDR2 are SGHAT and FQNNGV. The CDR3 totals 14 residues. The CDR3 bases are TGTGCCAGCAGGAGGGAACTCTCTGGAAACACCATATATTTT. The encoded protein is CASRRELSGNTIYF.